Following are 9 T cell receptor beta chains from one sample sequenced in a study of OX40 agonist ivuxolimab in advanced cancers. TCRdb keeps only in-frame clones here, not all; method: immunoSEQ multiplex PCR. There are around 56,000 clones in the sample; over 65% occur only once, and roughly 1.5% lies in the top ten. This specimen was CD4+ or CD8+ T cells sorted from blood, taken in a trial of the OX40 agonist ivuxolimab. These receptors were collected from an adult with an advanced solid tumor such as melanoma, head and neck, liver or kidney cancer.

The chain has TRBV5-1 and TRBJ2-2; no firm D call. Looked up from germline, CDR1 is SGHRS and CDR2 is YFSETQ. Trimming stripped 1 base from V and 1 base from J, with 11 bases between. CDR3 length equals 16 residues. The CDR3 coding sequence is TGCGCCAGCAGCTTGATTAGTAGCAGGAACACCGGGGAGCTGTTTTTT. This encodes CASSLISSRNTGELFF.

The genes are TRBV4-3 and TRBJ2-5, with 8 bases matching TRBD2. The germline gives CDR1 LGHNA, CDR2 YSLEER. Trimming cost V 1 base and J 5 bases; bases outside gene matches: 0. The CDR3 has 13 amino acids. CDR3 in amino acids: CASSQGLAETQYF. DNA of the CDR3: TGCGCCAGCAGCCAAGGACTAGCGGAGACCCAGTACTTC.

The chain combines TRBV5-1 with TRBJ2-1; 14 bases agree with TRBD2. This CDR3 is 15 amino acids long. V was clipped by 7 bases and J by 7 bases; unmatched bases: 7. Germline-derived CDR1 and CDR2 are SGHRS and YFSETQ. CDR3 loop: CASFGTSGSRNEQFF. For the CDR3, the DNA is TGCGCCAGCTTTGGGACTAGCGGGAGTAGGAATGAGCAGTTCTTC. Full variable domain (remainder filled in from reference TRBV5-1 and TRBJ2-1): KAGVTQTPRYLIKTRGQQVTLSCSPISGHRSVSWYQQTPGQGLQFLFEYFSETQRNKGNFPGRFSGRQFSNSRSEMNVSTLELGDSALYLCASFGTSGSRNEQFFGPGTRLTVL.

V and J are TRBV6-1 and TRBJ1-2, with 7 bases that match TRBD1. J lost 7 bases, V lost 5 bases, and 10 bases had no gene match. The CDR3 consists of 14 residues. In germline, CDR1 is MNHNS, CDR2 SASEGT. The CDR3 DNA reads TGTGCCAGCAGTACGGGACAGCGGGATTTTGGCTACACCTTC. It is translated as CASSTGQRDFGYTF.

The chain carries TRBV11-3 and TRBJ1-6; tentative D call: TRBD1 (5 bases). Trimming removed 4 bases from V and 10 bases from J, with 14 bases in between. Germline V lookup: CDR1 SGHNT, CDR2 YENEEA. There are 14 residues in the CDR3. The CDR3 nucleotides read TGTGCCAGCAGCTCCCCTCCAGGGCTCTCACCCCTCCACTTT. Translated, it gives CASSSPPGLSPLHF.

The chain carries TRBV4-1 and TRBJ2-3, with 7 bases fitting TRBD1. The CDR3 sequence is 15 residues long. The J segment lost 2 bases and the V segment lost 0 bases, leaving 2 bases of the junction unmatched. Germline V gene sequence: CDR1 MGHRA, CDR2 YSYEKL. The CDR3: CASSQDEGATDTQYF. DNA of the CDR3: TGCGCCAGCAGCCAAGATGAGGGGGCCACAGATACGCAGTATTTT.

The genes are TRBV28 and TRBJ1-3, with D maybe TRBD1 (5 bases). Germline V lookup: CDR1 MDHEN, CDR2 SYDVKM. Trimming took off 7 bases at V and 10 bases at J, with 11 bases between the two ends. This CDR3 is 11 amino acids long. This chain's CDR3 is CASKTEWTIYF. CDR3 sequence (DNA): TGTGCCAGCAAGACAGAATGGACCATATATTTT.

This clone showed up just once. The chain carries TRBV4-3 and TRBJ2-7; D is unresolved. The V end was cut by 2 bases, the J end by 3 bases, with 11 bases between. Looked up from germline, CDR1 is LGHNA and CDR2 is YSLEER. The length of the CDR3 is 14 residues. CDR3 protein: CASSQRTDFYEQYF. The DNA of the CDR3 is TGCGCCAGCAGCCAAAGGACGGATTTCTACGAGCAGTACTTC.

The chain joins TRBV7-2 to TRBJ1-1, with no clear D. This CDR3 region has 13 residues. The germline CDR1 and CDR2 sequences are SGHTA and FQGNSA. Trimming shortened V by 4 bases and J by 1 base, and 7 bases separated the two germline ends. DNA of the CDR3: TGTGCCAGCAGCTGGACGGAGAACACTGAAGCTTTCTTT. It codes for CASSWTENTEAFF. The full variable domain, with the rest looked up from reference TRBV7-2 and TRBJ1-1, is GAGVSQSPSNKVTEKGKDVELRCDPISGHTALYWYRQSLGQGLEFLIYFQGNSAPDKSGLPSDRFSAERTGGSVSTLTIQRTQQEDSAVYLCASSWTENTEAFFGQGTRLTVV.